The sequence of this T cell receptor beta chain was determined in a study of blood T cell repertoires in COVID-19 (TCRdb year 2020). With respect to the entire study: Samples from collaborators originated in the United States, Italy and Spain and spanned both the acute and convalescent phases of COVID-19. The prospective study material was composed of cDNA or gDNA derived from T cells, B-cell-depleted T cells, or PBMCs. Deeply sampled blood TCRbeta repertoires from subjects exposed to, actively infected with, or recovered from COVID-19 were included in the dataset. The repertoires were released in a freely available public database meant as a resource for research on the immune response to SARS-CoV-2. Samples came from the ongoing ImmuneRACE study (first 160 participants) plus 1,254 subjects from 6 global collaborators. A de-identified subject ID, COVID-19 status, age in years and sex were almost always included in the sample metadata. Where HLA class I and class II types were available, the types were taken from metadata supplied by the sample provider, not from assay-based typing. What the research found in general, with its limitations: The amount of clinical and demographic metadata varied by source and participant and was provided uncurated.

V has 2 bases trimmed and J has 7 bases trimmed; junction bases matching no gene number 4. The CDR3 goes from the cysteine to the phenylalanine over 15 residues. Only the CDR3 part of the read is kept: 45 bases, read in frame from the first base. From the germline V gene (reference sequence), CDR1 is SGHNT and CDR2 is YYREEE. In the case of this clone: Its antigen has not been determined. One base away there is no much larger clone; base qualities are not given.

Collaborating institutions collected whole blood in K2EDTA tubes following their own protocols. For TCRbeta analysis, collaborators shipped samples as frozen whole blood, isolated PBMCs, or DNA extracted from either of those sample types. The immunoSEQ Assay, a bias-controlled multiplex PCR, was used to amplify TCRbeta CDR3 regions from genomic DNA. In the original analysis: The number of nucleated cells in each sample was estimated from the amplification of reference gene primers within the assay. Sequence reads were collapsed and filtered to measure the absolute abundance of every unique TCRbeta CDR3 rearrangement. For each sample, productive Simpson clonality was calculated as the square root of Simpson's diversity index over productive rearrangements. Held by TCRdb, this immuneACCESS table contains in-frame sequences only and omits some clones. Under half of the omission traces to an unresolved V gene where checked; the cause of the rest is unknown. V, J and clone size are taken as reported in that table, and D and trimming were inferred from the DNA itself. The sample records some 250,000 clones, about 80% of which are singletons. Clones ranked in the top ten supply over 3% of the sample.

Rearrangement joined TRBV5-4 to TRBJ2-1; the central 12 bases match TRBD2. Material for sequencing was peripheral blood. This TCR was sampled from a woman older than 75 with acute or convalescent COVID-19. The DNA sequence is given as TGTGCCAGCAGCTTAGGACTAGCGGGGTGGAATGAGCAGTTCTTC. Its protein reads: CASSLGLAGWNEQFF. The variable domain in full, with residues beyond the CDR3 obtained from the reference TRBV5-4 and TRBJ2-1 genes, is ETGVTQSPTHLIKTRGQQVTLRCSSQSGHNTVSWYQQALGQGPQFIFQYYREEENGRGNFPPRFSGLQFPNYSSELNVNALELDDSALYLCASSLGLAGWNEQFFGPGTRLTVL.